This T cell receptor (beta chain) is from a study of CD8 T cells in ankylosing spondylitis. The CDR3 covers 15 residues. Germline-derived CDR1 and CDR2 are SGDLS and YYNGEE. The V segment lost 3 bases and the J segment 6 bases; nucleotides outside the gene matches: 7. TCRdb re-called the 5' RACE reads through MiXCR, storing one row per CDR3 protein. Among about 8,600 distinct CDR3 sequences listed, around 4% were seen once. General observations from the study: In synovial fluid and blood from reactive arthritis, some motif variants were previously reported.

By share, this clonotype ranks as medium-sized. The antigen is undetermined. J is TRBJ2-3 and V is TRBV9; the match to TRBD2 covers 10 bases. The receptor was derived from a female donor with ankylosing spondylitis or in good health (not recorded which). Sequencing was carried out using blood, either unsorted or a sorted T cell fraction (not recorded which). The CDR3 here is CASSAERGGQDTQYF. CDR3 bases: TGTGCCAGCAGCGCCGAGCGGGGGGGCCAGGATACGCAGTATTTT.